The T cell receptor beta chain under discussion was sequenced for a study of T-cell memory formation after mild COVID-19 (dated by TCRdb to the early 2020s). About the study as a whole: Most TCR sequence clusters were specific to one of the two donors. The cohort was made up of two young adult volunteers, one female and one male, who were previously healthy. In a couple of donors, T-cell clones that expanded and contracted after mild COVID-19 were followed by sequencing TCRalpha and TCRbeta repertoires longitudinally. Overall study results and their limits: Contracting CD4+ clones turned up mainly in the CM and EM memory subsets, whereas EMRA was where CD8+ clones were enriched. Some responding clones were detected in pre-infection memory, which suggested that pre-existing cross-reactive memory T cells had joined the SARS-CoV-2 response. The second-wave clones that peaked on day 37 were not confirmed to be SARS-CoV-2 specific. The study covered only two mild cases, and larger cohorts including severe cases with pre-infection samples were considered necessary. From day 15 to 85, contracting clones showed balanced CD4/CD8 phenotypes, whereas a second wave of clones that expanded from day 15 to 37 leaned towards CD4+.

As to this clonotype: Its antigen specificity is not known. Base quality data are lacking; no much larger clone is found one base away.

TCRdb records Illumina NovaSeq 6000 as the sequencer. cDNA libraries for TCRalpha and TCRbeta were prepared by 5'RACE using constant-segment primers, with sample barcodes and unique molecular identifiers added. Trizol reagent was used to extract RNA from every sample. Amplification of the libraries took two PCR steps, and the second step added a second sample barcode plus Illumina TruSeq adapters. Sequencing of libraries was performed on an Illumina NovaSeq with 2 x 150 bp paired-end reads. Turning to the authors' computational methods: With migec v1.2.7, reads were demultiplexed and then collapsed into UMI-guided consensus sequences. Using mixcr v2.1.11, UMI consensuses were aligned to TRA and TRB V and J templates and then assembled into clonotypes. A clonotype was counted as expanded or contracted only if both edgeR and NoisET called the change significant, with noise models trained on biological replicates. For edgeR calls, a false discovery rate-adjusted p below 0.01 and a log2 fold-change threshold of 1 were applied. As an exploratory analysis of dynamics, max-normalized trajectories of the 1000 most abundant clonotypes were examined by PCA with hierarchical clustering. Each responding clone was given a CD4 or CD8 phenotype based on the CD4+ and CD8+ repertoires, which had been sequenced separately. TCRdb ran its own pipeline on the public reads, namely fastp trimming at Q25 and MiXCR clone calling, and kept in-frame beta chains. Rows merge per CDR3 protein into single entries with the most common DNA and genes. These V and J calls are TCRdb output, not the study's own analysis. Present in this sample are fewer than 110,000 distinct CDR3 sequences, around 15% of which were seen just once. The biggest ten clones account for 35% to 50% of the sample.

Ficoll-Paque density gradient centrifugation was the method used to isolate PBMCs. Sequences MNHEY (CDR1) and SVGAGI (CDR2) are obtained from the germline V gene. The CDR3, from cysteine to phenylalanine, totals 15 residues. Left in the record is the CDR3 DNA by itself, 45 bases read in frame from the first base. Between the V and J ends, shortened by 0 bases and 9 bases respectively, the junction contains 17 bases. The sample was PBMCs or a T cell subset sorted from them (not recorded which). The rearrangement combines TRBV6-5 with TRBJ2-5; perhaps TRBD2 is the D gene, with 5 bases matching. The TCR originated in a man between 18 and 35 years old who had mild COVID-19 (a few samples of this study predate the infection). The sample titles of this study are shuffled in the database, so cell type and time point are left out; the donor was told from shared clones. The nucleotide sequence is given as TGTGCCAGCAGTTACTCGTTCAGACCACTCGGGGCCCAGTACTTC. Its protein reads: CASSYSFRPLGAQYF.